These 18 T cell receptor beta chains were sequenced from one sample in a study of blood T cell repertoires in COVID-19 (dated by TCRdb to 2019 to 2021). The library was generated by the immunoSEQ multiplex PCR assay. The table was pulled from immuneACCESS by TCRdb, which kept in-frame rearrangements only. Such tables lose some clones; where checked, under half of the loss comes from unresolved V genes, and the rest has no known cause. For this sample the table gives approximately 120,000 clones, of which roughly 75% were detected only once. In total, the top ten clones hold around 4.7% of the sample. Sequencing input: peripheral blood. Receptor source: a human donor in a cohort sampled during active or convalescent COVID-19.

The rearrangement links TRBV5-6 to TRBJ2-3, with TRBD2 matching 12 bases. CDR3 length: 19 residues. V trimming: 4 bases; J trimming: 0 bases; junction bases outside the gene matches: 12. Per germline, CDR1 SGHDT and CDR2 YYEEEE. For the CDR3, the DNA is TGTGCCAGCAGCCTGGACAGGATCCTAGCGGGAGGGAGCACAGATACGCAGTATTTT. Translation gives CASSLDRILAGGSTDTQYF.

This clone counts as medium-sized (0.01 to 0.1%). The chain couples TRBV4-3 to TRBJ2-1; 7 bases map to TRBD2. The length of the CDR3 is 17 residues. Trimming took 1 base from V and 7 from J; bases not matched to a gene: 13. Per the germline V gene, CDR1 is LGHNA and CDR2 is YSLEER. The CDR3 DNA reads TGCGCCAGCAGCCAAGGGGGAGACGGACTAGTACTAAATGAGCAGTTCTTC. The encoded protein is CASSQGGDGLVLNEQFF.

This clone came up a few times. The chain recombines TRBV6-6 with TRBJ2-3; D is unresolved. The CDR3 totals 12 residues. CDR1 and CDR2 from the germline V gene are MNHNY and SVGAGI (reference sequence). The V end was cut by 5 bases, the J end by 3 bases, with 6 bases between. The DNA for the CDR3 is TGTGCCAGCAGTCGGAGAACAGATACGCAGTATTTT. This encodes CASSRRTDTQYF.

The J gene is TRBJ1-6, the V gene TRBV11-2; D call uncertain. V was cut by 5 bases and J by 8 bases, with 25 bases left in between. This CDR3 region has 18 residues. CDR1 SGHAT and CDR2 FQNNGV come from the germline V gene. The CDR3 coding sequence is TGTGCCAGCAGCCCCAACTACCCGAAATCCCGGAACCATTCACCCCTCCACTTT. Protein sequence: CASSPNYPKSRNHSPLHF.

This clone was recorded only once. The V and J genes are TRBV9 and TRBJ2-1; weak D call: TRBD1 (6 bases). This CDR3 contains 12 residues. V lost 1 base and J 9 bases, leaving 8 bases between the germline ends. CDR1 and CDR2 (germline): SGDLS, YYNGEE. CDR3 protein: CASSVLGAEQFF. The CDR3 DNA reads as TGTGCCAGCAGCGTACTGGGGGCTGAGCAGTTCTTC.

This sequence joins TRBV5-1 and TRBJ2-1; 8 nucleotides agree with TRBD1. This CDR3 is 14 amino acids long. The germline gives CDR1 SGHRS, CDR2 YFSETQ. After removal of 0 bases from V and 7 bases from J, the junction contained 3 bases not matched to a gene. Here the CDR3 DNA reads TGCGCCAGCAGCTTGGACAGGGGGATGAATGAGCAGTTCTTC. Its protein product is CASSLDRGMNEQFF.

The rearrangement uses TRBV5-1 and TRBJ2-7, with 7 nucleotides matching TRBD2. After removal of 0 bases from V and 7 bases from J, the junction contained 10 bases not matched to a gene. The CDR3 is 15 amino acids. CDR1 SGHRS and CDR2 YFSETQ come from the germline V gene. The CDR3 nucleotides are TGCGCCAGCAGCTTGGTTGGGGGAGGGGCGGGGGAGCAGTACTTC. Its translation: CASSLVGGGAGEQYF.

CDR3 sequence: CASSYSEGNNSPLHF. CDR3 sequence (DNA): TGTGCCAGCAGTTACTCGGAGGGAAATAATTCACCCCTCCACTTT. The rearrangement uses TRBV6-5 and TRBJ1-6; D remains unclear. The CDR3 contains 15 residues. V shed 0 bases and J shed 5 bases, with 8 bases lying between them. Germline-derived CDR1 and CDR2 are MNHEY and SVGAGI.

This clone was seen more than once but under ten times. The chain combines TRBV28 with TRBJ2-4; 14 bases map to TRBD2. V shed 4 bases and J 2 bases; nucleotides not matched to a gene: 13. The CDR3 spans 20 residues. Germline V gives CDR1 MDHEN, CDR2 SYDVKM. The CDR3 loop is CASSYYPGTSGRGPKNIQYF. CDR3 coding DNA: TGTGCCAGCAGTTACTACCCCGGGACTAGCGGGAGAGGACCCAAAAACATTCAGTACTTC.

The V call is TRBV2, the J call TRBJ2-7; 8 bases are a match to TRBD1. The germline V gene has CDR1 SNHLY and CDR2 FYNNEI. This CDR3 comprises 14 residues. The ends lost 4 bases at V and 2 bases at J; junction bases unmatched: 4. This CDR3 reads CASSGQGSAYEQYF. For the CDR3, the DNA is TGTGCCAGCAGTGGACAGGGGTCGGCCTACGAGCAGTACTTC.

The chain joins TRBV6-2 or TRBV6-3 to TRBJ2-1, with 12 nucleotides matching TRBD2. This CDR3 is 21 amino acids long. V trimming: 2 bases; J trimming: 2 bases; junction bases outside the gene matches: 16. Germline values: CDR1 MNHEY, CDR2 SVGEGT. CDR3 region: CASSYATNRTSGKGAYNEQFF. Here the CDR3 DNA reads TGTGCCAGCAGTTACGCCACCAACCGGACTAGCGGGAAAGGGGCCTACAATGAGCAGTTCTTC.

The chain combines TRBV7-6 with TRBJ2-3, with no clear D. Trimming removed 1 base at V and 2 bases at J, with 10 bases between. In germline, CDR1 is SGHVS, CDR2 FNYEAQ. The CDR3 consists of 15 residues. CDR3 nucleotide sequence: TGTGCCAGCAGCTTAGACCGCAGGTCCACAGATACGCAGTATTTT. Protein product: CASSLDRRSTDTQYF.

V usage is TRBV5-1 and J usage is TRBJ2-2, with 7 bases lining up with TRBD2. The ends lost 4 bases at V and 7 bases at J; junction bases unmatched: 10. CDR1 SGHRS and CDR2 YFSETQ come from the germline V gene. CDR3 length: 15 amino acids. CDR3 nucleotides: TGCGCCAGCAGCCCTAGCGGACGAACAGTCGGGGAGCTGTTTTTT. Its protein product is CASSPSGRTVGELFF.

The chain has TRBV27 and TRBJ2-3, with TRBD1 matching over 8 bases. The length of the CDR3 is 15 residues. V shed 6 bases and J 2 bases; nucleotides not matched to a gene: 7. Germline loops: CDR1 MNHEY, CDR2 SMNVEV (reference sequence). This CDR3 reads CASSEGQGNTDTQYF. In nucleotides, the CDR3 is TGTGCCAGCAGCGAAGGACAGGGCAACACAGATACGCAGTATTTT.

V is TRBV28 and J is TRBJ2-4; D not resolved. V dropped 4 bases and J dropped 1 base, with 5 bases sitting between them. Germline V lookup: CDR1 MDHEN, CDR2 SYDVKM. The CDR3 is 13 amino acids. CDR3 in DNA: TGTGCCAGCAGTTACACCGCCAAAAACATTCAGTACTTC. This gives the protein CASSYTAKNIQYF.

The chain has TRBV6-1 and TRBJ2-5; 7 nucleotides align to TRBD1. This CDR3 has 14 amino acids. The V gene's germline CDR1 is MNHNS and CDR2 SASEGT. The ends lost 2 bases at V and 5 bases at J; junction bases unmatched: 5. CDR3 in DNA: TGTGCCAGCAGTGAAAGAGGGGGCTGGGAGACCCAGTACTTC. Protein product: CASSERGGWETQYF.

This clone was seen once. The chain combines TRBV9 with TRBJ2-3, with D uncertain. Deletions cut 3 bases from V and 3 bases from J, with 5 bases between. Germline CDR1 and CDR2: SGDLS and YYNGEE. The CDR3 contains 12 residues. DNA of the CDR3: TGTGCCAGCAGCGCCCCGACAGATACGCAGTATTTT. Encoded protein: CASSAPTDTQYF.

The rearrangement joins TRBV2 to TRBJ1-2, with 9 bases identical to TRBD1. The CDR3 length is 14 residues. Trimming took 3 bases from V and 7 from J; bases not matched to a gene: 6. Per germline, CDR1 SNHLY and CDR2 FYNNEI. CDR3 protein: CASSERGQGVGYTF. The CDR3 bases are TGTGCCAGCAGTGAGAGGGGACAGGGAGTTGGCTACACCTTC.